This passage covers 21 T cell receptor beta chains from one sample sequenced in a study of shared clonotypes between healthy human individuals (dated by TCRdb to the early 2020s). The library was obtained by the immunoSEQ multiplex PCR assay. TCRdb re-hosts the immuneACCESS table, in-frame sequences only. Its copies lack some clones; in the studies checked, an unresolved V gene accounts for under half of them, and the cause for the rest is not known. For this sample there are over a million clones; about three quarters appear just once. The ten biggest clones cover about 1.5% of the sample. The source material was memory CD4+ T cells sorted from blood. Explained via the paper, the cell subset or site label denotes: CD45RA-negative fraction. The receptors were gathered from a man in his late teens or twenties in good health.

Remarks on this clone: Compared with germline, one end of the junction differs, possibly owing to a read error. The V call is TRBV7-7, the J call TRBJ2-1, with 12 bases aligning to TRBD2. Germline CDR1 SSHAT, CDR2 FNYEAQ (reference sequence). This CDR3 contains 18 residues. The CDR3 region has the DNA TGTGCTAGCAGCTCAAGGACTAGCGGGACTAGCTCCTACAATGAGCAGTTCTTC. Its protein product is CASSSRTSGTSSYNEQFF.

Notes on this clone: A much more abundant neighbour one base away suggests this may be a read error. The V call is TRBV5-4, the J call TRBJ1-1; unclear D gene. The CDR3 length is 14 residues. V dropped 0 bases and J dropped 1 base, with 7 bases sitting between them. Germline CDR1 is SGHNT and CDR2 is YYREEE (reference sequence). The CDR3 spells CASSLGSTNTEAFF. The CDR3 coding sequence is TGTGCCAGCAGCTTGGGCAGTACGAACACTGAAGCTTTCTTT.

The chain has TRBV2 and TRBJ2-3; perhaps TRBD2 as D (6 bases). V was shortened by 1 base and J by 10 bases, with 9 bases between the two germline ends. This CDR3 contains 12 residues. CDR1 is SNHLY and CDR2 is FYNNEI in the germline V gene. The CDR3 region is CASSEDGGAQYF. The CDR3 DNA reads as TGTGCCAGCAGTGAAGATGGAGGGGCGCAGTATTTT.

CDR3 DNA sequence: TGTGCCAGCAGCTTAGCGGTCGGACAGGGCTATGAGCAGTTCTTC. Protein: CASSLAVGQGYEQFF. V usage is TRBV7-2 and J usage is TRBJ2-1, with 8 bases fitting TRBD1. Germline CDR1 is SGHTA and CDR2 is FQGNSA. V lost 0 bases and J lost 8; bases outside the gene matches: 6. The CDR3 contains 15 residues.

CDR3 protein: CASSLGTSYSSYNEQFF. The DNA for the CDR3 is TGTGCCAGCAGCTTAGGAACCTCCTATAGCTCCTACAATGAGCAGTTCTTC. This chain connects TRBV7-9 to TRBJ2-1, with D unresolved. CDR3 length equals 17 residues. CDR1 SEHNR and CDR2 FQNEAQ come from the germline V gene (reference sequence). Trimming cost V 1 base and J 0 bases, with 13 bases left between them.

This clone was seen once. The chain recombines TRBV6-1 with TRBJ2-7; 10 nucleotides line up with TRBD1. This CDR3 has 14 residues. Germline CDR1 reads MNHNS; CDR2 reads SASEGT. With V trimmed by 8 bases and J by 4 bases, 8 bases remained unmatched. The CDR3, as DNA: TGTGCCAGCCTCACCCAGGACAGGGGGTACGAGCAGTACTTC. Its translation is CASLTQDRGYEQYF.

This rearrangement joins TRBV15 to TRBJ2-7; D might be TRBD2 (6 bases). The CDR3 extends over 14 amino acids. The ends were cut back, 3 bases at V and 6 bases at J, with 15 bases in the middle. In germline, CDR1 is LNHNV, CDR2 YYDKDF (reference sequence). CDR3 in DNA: TGTGCCACCAGCAGCATAGGGACTCTCGGCGAGCAGTACTTC. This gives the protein CATSSIGTLGEQYF. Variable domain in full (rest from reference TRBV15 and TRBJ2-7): DAMVIQNPRYQVTQFGKPVTLSCSQTLNHNVMYWYQQKSSQAPKLLFHYYDKDFNNEADTPDNFQSRRPNTSFCFLDIRSPGLGDTAMYLCATSSIGTLGEQYFGPGTRLTVT.

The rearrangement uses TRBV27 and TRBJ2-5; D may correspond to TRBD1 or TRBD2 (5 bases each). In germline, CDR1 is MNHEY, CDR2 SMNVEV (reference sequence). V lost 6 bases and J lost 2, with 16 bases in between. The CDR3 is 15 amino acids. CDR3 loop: CASSPLGVTQETQYF. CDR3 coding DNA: TGTGCCAGCAGCCCCCTGGGGGTTACTCAAGAGACCCAGTACTTC.

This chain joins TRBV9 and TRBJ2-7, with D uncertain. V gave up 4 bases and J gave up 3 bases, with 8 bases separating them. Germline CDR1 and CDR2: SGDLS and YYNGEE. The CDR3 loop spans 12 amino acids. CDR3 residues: CASSSQHYEQYF. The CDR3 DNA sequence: TGTGCCAGCAGCTCCCAGCACTACGAGCAGTACTTC.

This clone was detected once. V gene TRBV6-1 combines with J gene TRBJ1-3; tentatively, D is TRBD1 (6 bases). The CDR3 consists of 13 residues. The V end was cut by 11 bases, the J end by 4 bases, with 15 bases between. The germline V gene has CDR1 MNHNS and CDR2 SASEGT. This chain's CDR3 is CAGAGEMGNTIYF. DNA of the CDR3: TGTGCCGGAGCAGGGGAGATGGGAAACACCATATATTTT.

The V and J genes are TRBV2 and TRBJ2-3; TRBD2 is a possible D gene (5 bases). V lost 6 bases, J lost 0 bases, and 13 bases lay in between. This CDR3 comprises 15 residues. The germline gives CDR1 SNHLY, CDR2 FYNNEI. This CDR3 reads CASRTDYLSTDTQYF. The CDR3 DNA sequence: TGTGCCAGCAGGACTGACTACCTAAGCACAGATACGCAGTATTTT.

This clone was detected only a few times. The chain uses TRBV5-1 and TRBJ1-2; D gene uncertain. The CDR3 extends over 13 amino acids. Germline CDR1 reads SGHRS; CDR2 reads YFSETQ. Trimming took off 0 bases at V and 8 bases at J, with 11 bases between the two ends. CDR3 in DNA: TGCGCCAGCAGCTTGGGGGCTGAAGGGGGCTACACCTTC. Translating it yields CASSLGAEGGYTF.

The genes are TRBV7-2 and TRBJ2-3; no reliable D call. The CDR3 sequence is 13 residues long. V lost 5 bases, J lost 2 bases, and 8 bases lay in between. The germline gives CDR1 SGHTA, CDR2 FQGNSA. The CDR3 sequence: CASSVDFTDTQYF. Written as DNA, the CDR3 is TGTGCCAGCAGCGTTGACTTCACAGATACGCAGTATTTT. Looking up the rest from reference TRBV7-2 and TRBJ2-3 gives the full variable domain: GAGVSQSPSNKVTEKGKDVELRCDPISGHTALYWYRQSLGQGLEFLIYFQGNSAPDKSGLPSDRFSAERTGGSVSTLTIQRTQQEDSAVYLCASSVDFTDTQYFGPGTRLTVL.

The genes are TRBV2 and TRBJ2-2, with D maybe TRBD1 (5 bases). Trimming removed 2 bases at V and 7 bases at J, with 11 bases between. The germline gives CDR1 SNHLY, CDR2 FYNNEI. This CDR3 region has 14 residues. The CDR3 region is CASSELGADGELFF. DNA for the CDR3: TGTGCCAGCAGTGAATTAGGGGCTGACGGGGAGCTGTTTTTT.

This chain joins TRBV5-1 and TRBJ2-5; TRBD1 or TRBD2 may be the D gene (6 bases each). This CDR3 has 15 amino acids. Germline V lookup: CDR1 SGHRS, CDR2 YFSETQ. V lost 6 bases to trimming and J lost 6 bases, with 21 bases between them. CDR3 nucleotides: TGCGCCAGCACAGGAGAGGGGGGCGCATCGAAGACCCAGTACTTC. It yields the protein CASTGEGGASKTQYF.

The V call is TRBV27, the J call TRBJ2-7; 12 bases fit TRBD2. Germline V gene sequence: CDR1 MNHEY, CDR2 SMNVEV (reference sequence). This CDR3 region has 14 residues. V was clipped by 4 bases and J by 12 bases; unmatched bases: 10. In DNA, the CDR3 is TGTGCCAGCAGTTCCGGGACTAGCGGGCTTAACCCGTACTTC. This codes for CASSSGTSGLNPYF.

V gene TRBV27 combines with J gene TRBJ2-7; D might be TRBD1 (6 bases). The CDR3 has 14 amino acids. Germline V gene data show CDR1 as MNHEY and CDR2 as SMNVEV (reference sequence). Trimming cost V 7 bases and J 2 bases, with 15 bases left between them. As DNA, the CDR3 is TGTGCCAGCAAAAAGGGGGACGGGCCCTACGAGCAGTACTTC. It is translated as CASKKGDGPYEQYF.

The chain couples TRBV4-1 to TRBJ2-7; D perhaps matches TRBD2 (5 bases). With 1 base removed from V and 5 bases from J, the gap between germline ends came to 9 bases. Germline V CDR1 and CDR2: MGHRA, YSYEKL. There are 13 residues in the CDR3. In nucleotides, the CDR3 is TGCGCCAGCAGCCAAGTACTAGTCAACGAGCAGTACTTC. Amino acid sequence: CASSQVLVNEQYF.

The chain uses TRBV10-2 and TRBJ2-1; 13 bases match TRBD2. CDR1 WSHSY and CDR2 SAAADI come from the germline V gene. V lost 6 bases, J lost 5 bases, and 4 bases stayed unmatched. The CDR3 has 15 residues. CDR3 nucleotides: TGCGCCAGCAGCCGGACTAGCGGGGGACACAATGAGCAGTTCTTC. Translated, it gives CASSRTSGGHNEQFF.

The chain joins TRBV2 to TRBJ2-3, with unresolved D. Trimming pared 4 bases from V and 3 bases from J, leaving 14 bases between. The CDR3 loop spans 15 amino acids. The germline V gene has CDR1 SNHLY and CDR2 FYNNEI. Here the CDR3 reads CASSGTLKGTDTQYF. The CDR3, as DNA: TGTGCCAGCAGTGGGACGCTAAAGGGAACAGATACGCAGTATTTT.

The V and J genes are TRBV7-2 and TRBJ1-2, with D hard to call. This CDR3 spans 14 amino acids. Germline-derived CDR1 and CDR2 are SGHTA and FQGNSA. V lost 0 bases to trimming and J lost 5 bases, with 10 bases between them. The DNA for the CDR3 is TGTGCCAGCAGCTTAGCGGGCTCATCGTATGGCTACACCTTC. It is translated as CASSLAGSSYGYTF.